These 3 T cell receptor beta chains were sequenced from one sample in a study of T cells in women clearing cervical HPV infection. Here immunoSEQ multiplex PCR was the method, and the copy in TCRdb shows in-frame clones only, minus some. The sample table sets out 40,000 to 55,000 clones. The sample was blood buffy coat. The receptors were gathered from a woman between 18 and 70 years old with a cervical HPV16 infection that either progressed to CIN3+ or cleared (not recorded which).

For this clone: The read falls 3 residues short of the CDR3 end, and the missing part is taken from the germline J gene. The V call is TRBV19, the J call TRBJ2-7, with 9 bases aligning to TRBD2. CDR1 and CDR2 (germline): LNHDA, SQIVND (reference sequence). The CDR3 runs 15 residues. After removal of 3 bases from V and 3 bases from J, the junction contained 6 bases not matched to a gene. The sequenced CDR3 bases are TGTGCCAGTAGTATTTGGGCGGGAGGGAACTACGAG. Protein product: CASSIWAGGNYE. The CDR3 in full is CASSIWAGGNYEQYF.

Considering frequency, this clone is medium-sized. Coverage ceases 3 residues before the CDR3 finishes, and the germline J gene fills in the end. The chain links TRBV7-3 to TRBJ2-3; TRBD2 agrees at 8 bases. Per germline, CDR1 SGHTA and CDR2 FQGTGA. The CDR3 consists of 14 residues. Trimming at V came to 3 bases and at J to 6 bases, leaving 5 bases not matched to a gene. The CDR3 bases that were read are TGTGCCAGCAGCTTTTTCGGGGGGGCTGATACG. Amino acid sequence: CASSFFGGADT. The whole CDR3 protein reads CASSFFGGADTQYF. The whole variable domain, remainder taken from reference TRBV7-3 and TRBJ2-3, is GAGVSQTPSNKVTEKGKYVELRCDPISGHTALYWYRQSLGQGPEFLIYFQGTGAADDSGLPNDRFFAVRPEGSVSTLKIQRTERGDSAVYLCASSFFGGADTQYFGPGTRLTVL.

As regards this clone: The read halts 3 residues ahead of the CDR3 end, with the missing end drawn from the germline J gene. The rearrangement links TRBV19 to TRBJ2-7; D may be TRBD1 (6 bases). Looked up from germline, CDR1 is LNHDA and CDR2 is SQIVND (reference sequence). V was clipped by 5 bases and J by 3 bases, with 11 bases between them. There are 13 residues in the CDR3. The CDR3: CASSVDSYYEQYF. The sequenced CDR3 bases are TGTGCCAGTAGTGTGGACAGTTACTACGAG.